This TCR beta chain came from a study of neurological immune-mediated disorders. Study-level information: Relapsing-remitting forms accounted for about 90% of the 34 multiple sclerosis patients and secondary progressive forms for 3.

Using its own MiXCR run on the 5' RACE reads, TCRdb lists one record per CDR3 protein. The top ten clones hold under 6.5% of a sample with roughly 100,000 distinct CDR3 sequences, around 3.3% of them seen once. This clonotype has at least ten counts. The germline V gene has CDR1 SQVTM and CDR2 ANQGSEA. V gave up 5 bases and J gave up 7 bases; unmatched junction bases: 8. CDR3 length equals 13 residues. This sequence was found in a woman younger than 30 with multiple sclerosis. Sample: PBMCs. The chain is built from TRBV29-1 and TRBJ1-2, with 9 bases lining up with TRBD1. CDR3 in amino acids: CSVLGQGHLGYTF. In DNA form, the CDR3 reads TGCAGCGTTCTCGGACAGGGGCATCTTGGCTACACCTTC.